This passage covers 21 T cell receptor beta chains from one sample sequenced in a study of shared clonotypes between healthy human individuals. Profiled with immunoSEQ multiplex PCR; TCRdb holds only in-frame clones, not every one. The sample contains about 1 million clones, about 77% of which appear only once. The sequenced sample was memory CD4+ T cells sorted from blood. Stated subset: CD45RA-negative fraction. These receptors were taken from a young man in good health.

The chain recombines TRBV7-9 with TRBJ2-5; TRBD2 matches at 7 bases. The closer fit of TRBJ2-7 to the DNA end suggests the J call may be wrong. CDR1 and CDR2 from the germline V gene are SEHNR and FQNEAQ (reference sequence). This CDR3 spans 16 amino acids. The CDR3 sequence: CASSTGTTSFTYEQYF. The CDR3 DNA reads as TGTGCCAGCAGCACCGGGACTACCAGTTTCACCTACGAGCAGTACTTC.

V usage is TRBV2 and J usage is TRBJ1-5; D is unclear. In germline, CDR1 is SNHLY, CDR2 FYNNEI. CDR3 length: 15 residues. Trimming removed 10 bases from V and 8 bases from J, with 24 bases in between. The CDR3 here is CATSLTEPPREPQHF. CDR3 DNA: TGTGCCACCTCTCTGACGGAGCCCCCTCGGGAGCCCCAGCATTTT.

The chain links TRBV9 to TRBJ1-2; 8 nucleotides agree with TRBD1. CDR3 length: 15 residues. Germline CDR1 SGDLS, CDR2 YYNGEE. J was trimmed by 8 bases and V by 1 base; bases with no gene match: 10. The CDR3 DNA reads TGTGCCAGCAGCGTACTCGGACAGGGAGGTTTGGGCTACACCTTC. Its protein product is CASSVLGQGGLGYTF.

The rearrangement links TRBV4-1 to TRBJ1-3, with D possibly being TRBD1 (5 bases). V shed 10 bases and J shed 4 bases, with 11 bases lying between them. Germline loops: CDR1 MGHRA, CDR2 YSYEKL. The CDR3 sequence is 12 residues long. The CDR3 spells CATDGQGNTIYF. CDR3 in DNA: TGCGCCACGGACGGACAAGGAAACACCATATATTTT.

This sequence joins TRBV4-1 and TRBJ2-3, with 12 nucleotides matching TRBD2. CDR3 length: 21 residues. The V gene end was trimmed by 0 bases and the J gene end by 0 bases; junction bases not matched to a gene: 13. Germline V gene data show CDR1 as MGHRA and CDR2 as YSYEKL. In nucleotides, the CDR3 is TGCGCCAGCAGCCAAGATCGAATAATAACTAGCGGGAGGATTAGCACAGATACGCAGTATTTT. It translates to CASSQDRIITSGRISTDTQYF.

This clone was observed a few times. The chain employs TRBV10-3 and TRBJ1-2; 11 bases agree with TRBD1. Germline trimming cut 10 bases from V and 2 bases from J; bases unmatched to any gene: 3. The germline CDR1 and CDR2 sequences are ENHRY and SYGVKD. This CDR3 region has 13 residues. CDR3 residues: CATGTGGNYGYTF. The CDR3 bases are TGTGCCACCGGGACAGGGGGGAACTATGGCTACACCTTC.

This chain links TRBV30 with TRBJ2-5, with no clear D. Germline-derived CDR1 and CDR2 are GTSNPN and SVGIG (reference sequence). Trimming removed 0 bases at V and 3 bases at J, with 8 bases between. CDR3 length: 13 residues. For the CDR3, the DNA is TGTGCCTGGAGTGTACCCTCTAAAGAGACCCAGTACTTC. Its protein is CAWSVPSKETQYF.

The gene calls are TRBV19 and TRBJ2-7; the D is unclear. The CDR3 runs to 13 residues. Looked up from germline, CDR1 is LNHDA and CDR2 is SQIVND (reference sequence). Trimming removed 1 base from V and 9 bases from J, with 13 bases in between. CDR3 loop: CASSIVDGMGQYF. The DNA for the CDR3 is TGTGCCAGTAGTATAGTGGACGGTATGGGGCAGTACTTC.

J is TRBJ2-6 and V is TRBV28; 7 positions match TRBD1. Germline values: CDR1 MDHEN, CDR2 SYDVKM. V shed 4 bases and J 2 bases; nucleotides not matched to a gene: 14. This CDR3 spans 19 amino acids. The CDR3 loop reads CASSYYTGTAVAGANVLTF. The CDR3 region has the DNA TGTGCCAGCAGTTACTACACCGGGACAGCCGTCGCTGGGGCCAACGTCCTGACTTTC.

The V call is TRBV6-5, the J call TRBJ1-2, with D possibly being TRBD1 (6 bases). The CDR3 sequence is 14 residues long. With 5 bases removed from V and 2 bases from J, the gap between germline ends came to 12 bases. CDR1 is MNHEY and CDR2 is SVGAGI in the germline V gene. This CDR3 is CASSKQGLNYGYTF. In DNA, the CDR3 is TGTGCCAGCAGTAAACAGGGATTGAACTATGGCTACACCTTC.

Regarding this clone: A much larger clone differs from this one at a single base, so this may be a read error. Other DNA variants within this sample encode the same CDR3. J is TRBJ1-1 and V is TRBV6-6, with D tentatively TRBD1 (6 bases). There are 12 residues in the CDR3. Germline loops: CDR1 MNHNY, CDR2 SVGAGI (reference sequence). The CDR3 loop reads CASSRGNTEAFF. DNA for the CDR3: TGCGCCAGCAGCAGGGGGAACACTGAAGCTTTCTTT.

This clone appeared a few times. The CDR3 region is CASSVGHNLNTEAFF. In DNA form, the CDR3 reads TGTGCCAGCAGTGTGGGACACAACTTGAACACTGAAGCTTTCTTT. V usage is TRBV2 and J usage is TRBJ1-1; D perhaps matches TRBD1 (6 bases). Trimming shortened V by 4 bases and J by 0 bases, and 12 bases separated the two germline ends. Germline CDR1 is SNHLY and CDR2 is FYNNEI. This CDR3 region has 15 residues.

In this sample, this clone turned up many times. Additional DNA sequences in this sample encode the identical CDR3. The CDR3 DNA reads TGTGCCAGTAGTATTGGGGGCTATAACACCGGGGAGCTGTTTTTT. Its translation: CASSIGGYNTGELFF. The V gene is TRBV19, the J gene TRBJ2-2; tentatively, D is TRBD1 (6 bases). CDR1 is LNHDA and CDR2 is SQIVND in the germline V gene (reference sequence). This CDR3 has 15 amino acids. Trimming left V 3 bases short and J 2 bases short, with 10 bases between.

The V gene is TRBV2, the J gene TRBJ1-2; the D gene is possibly TRBD1 (6 bases). V lost 5 bases and J 0 bases, leaving 10 bases between the germline ends. Germline V gene lookup returns CDR1 SNHLY and CDR2 FYNNEI. The CDR3 runs to 14 residues. The CDR3 DNA sequence: TGTGCCAGCAGTTCGGACAGATCTAACTATGGCTACACCTTC. It encodes CASSSDRSNYGYTF.

In DNA, the CDR3 is TGTGCCAGCTCACGCTTGAGCGGGGGGAGCTCCTACAATGAGCAGTTCTTC. Amino acid sequence: CASSRLSGGSSYNEQFF. V usage is TRBV18 and J usage is TRBJ2-1; TRBD2 matches 9 bases. The CDR3 covers 17 residues. Trimming took 4 bases from V and 0 from J; bases not matched to a gene: 7. Germline-derived CDR1 and CDR2 are KGHSH and LQKENI.

This CDR3 reads CASSRRTSDFKNEQFF. The CDR3 DNA sequence: TGTGCCAGCAGCAGAAGGACTTCGGATTTTAAGAATGAGCAGTTCTTC. The V call is TRBV21-1, the J call TRBJ2-1; the DNA was not compared with TRBD2, the D call given in the table. TRBV21-1 is tagged as a pseudogene. The CDR3 covers 16 residues.

The chain recombines TRBV10-1 with TRBJ1-4; unclear D gene. The CDR3 runs 17 residues. The V gene lost 2 bases and the J gene lost 0 bases, with 13 bases spanning the gap. Looked up from germline, CDR1 is WNHNN and CDR2 is SYGVQD (reference sequence). This chain's CDR3 is CASSELSSQTTNEKLFF. DNA for the CDR3: TGCGCCAGCAGTGAGCTTTCGTCACAGACAACTAATGAAAAACTGTTTTTT.

The chain is built from TRBV2 and TRBJ2-7; a possible D gene is TRBD1 (6 bases). CDR1 and CDR2 from the germline V gene are SNHLY and FYNNEI. V lost 4 bases to trimming and J lost 7 bases, with 11 bases between them. The CDR3 runs 12 residues. CDR3 nucleotides: TGTGCCAGCAGTGGACAGGCTGGTGAGCAGTACTTC. Protein product: CASSGQAGEQYF.

This chain joins TRBV11-2 and TRBJ1-3; D is perhaps TRBD1 (6 bases). V dropped 5 bases and J dropped 3 bases, with 8 bases sitting between them. CDR3 length: 13 residues. CDR1 is SGHAT and CDR2 is FQNNGV in the germline V gene. The CDR3 region is CASSRDIGNTIYF. The CDR3 bases are TGTGCCAGCAGCAGGGACATTGGAAACACCATATATTTT.

This clone was observed a single time. This sequence joins TRBV27 and TRBJ2-2; possibly TRBD1 or TRBD2 for D (6 bases each). Germline-derived CDR1 and CDR2 are MNHEY and SMNVEV (reference sequence). V lost 7 bases, J lost 2 bases, and 20 bases lay in between. There are 17 residues in the CDR3. CDR3 region: CASNLNGRGLNTGELFF. The CDR3 nucleotides read TGTGCCAGCAATCTGAACGGCCGGGGGCTCAACACCGGGGAGCTGTTTTTT.

This chain connects TRBV10-1 to TRBJ2-1; either TRBD1 or TRBD2 may fit D (5 bases each). Germline CDR1 WNHNN, CDR2 SYGVQD (reference sequence). CDR3 length: 14 amino acids. V dropped 0 bases and J dropped 9 bases, with 12 bases sitting between them. The CDR3 is CASSESGTTAEQFF. The CDR3 DNA follows: TGCGCCAGCAGTGAGTCCGGGACGACAGCTGAGCAGTTCTTC.